This T cell receptor beta chain was documented in a study of cytomegalovirus exposure and HLA in healthy donors. Across the study: Across some 400 genotyped donors, around 82% landed in the Caucasian-associated ancestry cluster.

Use of 60 Vbeta and 13 Jbeta primers characterized the PCR. TCRdb's table, derived via immunoSEQ multiplex PCR, lists solely in-frame clones and lacks some. The table lists 150,000 to 200,000 clones, roughly 76% of them singletons. On this clone itself: Its antigen remains unidentified.

The ends were cut back, 7 bases at V and 6 bases at J, with 19 bases in the middle. Germline CDR1 PRHDT, CDR2 FYEKMQ (reference sequence). The CDR3 extends over 16 amino acids. Broader study findings: The authors later linked a missense DCLRE1C variant to TCR beta V- and J-gene trimming. In a later analysis, at a false discovery rate of 0.05, over 15,000 TCR beta sequences were associated with HLA alleles.

The gene calls are TRBV13 and TRBJ1-6; D perhaps matches TRBD1 (5 bases). Input material: PBMCs. The TCR comes from a male donor in good health and CMV-seronegative. The DNA of the CDR3 is TGTGCCAGCACCCAAGGGGCAGTAGGCATTAATTCACCCCTCCACTTT. Its translation: CASTQGAVGINSPLHF. Filled out from reference TRBV13 and TRBJ1-6, the complete variable domain reads AAGVIQSPRHLIKEKRETATLKCYPIPRHDTVYWYQQGPGQDPQFLISFYEKMQSDKGSIPDRFSAQQFSDYHSELNMSSLELGDSALYFCASTQGAVGINSPLHFGNGTRLTVT.